This paragraph reports one T cell receptor (beta chain). Its antigen is unknown. The sample carries other DNA sequences with the same CDR3. TCRdb's copy holds only in-frame clones and misses some; the assay was immunoSEQ multiplex PCR. The table has 2 million to 3 million clones, more than 80% seen once. The CDR3 totals 17 residues. The V end was cut by 6 bases, the J end by 0 bases, with 15 bases between. The germline V gene encodes CDR1 MNHEY and CDR2 SMNVEV (reference sequence). The split of CD4+ cells yielded CD45RA+ naive and CD45RA-negative memory subsets. This sample is drawn from a study of shared clonotypes between healthy human individuals. Study-level results: Naive CD4 clonotype sharing across four donors was 4% to 5.5%. Generation probability values for non-shared clonotypes were lower than those for clonotypes shared by all four donors.

The sequence derives from a man between 18 and 35 years old in good health. The rearrangement joins TRBV27 to TRBJ1-6; D perhaps matches TRBD1 (6 bases). Sequenced sample: naive CD4+ T cells sorted from blood. Stated subset: CD45RA+ positively selected. CDR3 protein: CASRQGNSGSYNSPLHF. DNA of the CDR3: TGTGCCAGCAGGCAGGGGAATAGCGGCTCCTATAATTCACCCCTCCACTTT.